This T cell receptor (beta chain) was retrieved from a study of T cell changes during pregnancy in multiple sclerosis. CDR3 length: 14 amino acids. The V segment lost 6 bases and the J segment 2 bases; nucleotides outside the gene matches: 7. The germline V gene encodes CDR1 MNHEY and CDR2 SMNVEV (reference sequence). Assay used: immunoSEQ multiplex PCR; TCRdb lists only in-frame clones, some missing. Of roughly 93,000 clones listed, about 90% were seen once; the top ten hold roughly 2.3%. The clonotype was recovered from a female donor in good health, enrolled as a control in a pregnancy study. Sequenced here: peripheral blood, sampled after pregnancy. The V and J genes are TRBV27 and TRBJ2-7, with 7 positions matching TRBD2. This chain's CDR3 is CASSLGGKAYEQYF. In DNA form, the CDR3 reads TGTGCCAGCAGCCTCGGGGGGAAAGCCTACGAGCAGTACTTC.